This TCR beta chain was identified during a study of T-cell memory formation after mild COVID-19. UMIs and sample barcodes were carried by the TCR alpha and TCR beta cDNA libraries that 5'RACE produced using constant-segment primers. TCRdb reprocessed the 5' RACE reads with MiXCR, giving one entry per CDR3 protein. The sample records over 70,000 distinct CDR3 sequences, approximately 16% being singletons. This clonotype has a handful of counts. The antigen is unknown. The CDR3 loop spans 11 amino acids. Germline loops: CDR1 SQVTM, CDR2 ANQGSEA. Study-wide results and limits: Mainly in CM and EM were contracting CD4+ clones; CD8+ were in EMRA. Clones shrinking from day 15 to 85 showed even CD4/CD8 mixes; later expanders tilted CD4+.

This sequence joins TRBV29-1 and TRBJ2-1, with 8 bases matching TRBD1. Sequencing used PBMCs or a T cell subset sorted from them (not recorded which). The TCR originated in a man between 18 and 35 years old who had mild COVID-19 (a few samples of this study predate the infection). Cell type and time point are not known. The CDR3 DNA reads as TGCATTGGACAGGGCTACAATGAGCAGTTCTTC. As protein: CIGQGYNEQFF.